One sample yielded the 5 T cell receptor beta chains listed below, sequenced in a study of response to subunit inactivated influenza vaccine. TCRdb analysed the RT-PCR reads with MiXCR anew, one entry per CDR3 protein. The sample lists roughly 700,000 distinct CDR3 sequences; around 13% were seen once. The sequencing used PBMCs from blood, collected around two weeks before vaccination. The origin of the receptors is a man aged 50-60 years who received an inactivated influenza vaccine.

V usage is TRBV13 and J usage is TRBJ2-3, with TRBD1 matching over 7 bases. There are 15 residues in the CDR3. Trimming took 5 bases from V and 2 from J; bases not matched to a gene: 7. Germline V lookup: CDR1 PRHDT, CDR2 FYEKMQ (reference sequence). The CDR3 DNA follows: TGTGCCAGCAGCCTCGGGACAGAAGTCACAGATACGCAGTATTTT. Its translation is CASSLGTEVTDTQYF.

This clonotype was seen a few times. The chain recombines TRBV7-2 with TRBJ2-2; TRBD1 might be the D (6 bases). Per the germline V gene, CDR1 is SGHTA and CDR2 is FQGNSA. Trimming removed 4 bases from V and 3 bases from J, with 18 bases in between. The CDR3 has 17 residues. CDR3 in DNA: TGTGCCAGCAGCTCCTCATACAGGGTGCGGGACACCGGGGAGCTGTTTTTT. Its translation: CASSSSYRVRDTGELFF.

The gene calls are TRBV5-1 and TRBJ2-7; D possibly corresponds to TRBD1 (6 bases). V lost 0 bases and J 0 bases, leaving 10 bases between the germline ends. This CDR3 is 15 amino acids long. Germline V CDR1 and CDR2: SGHRS, YFSETQ. For the CDR3, the DNA is TGCGCCAGCAGCTTGGCAGGGACACACTCCTACGAGCAGTACTTC. This gives the protein CASSLAGTHSYEQYF.

The chain joins TRBV20-1 to TRBJ2-7, with TRBD2 matching over 8 bases. This CDR3 spans 14 amino acids. From germline, CDR1 is DFQATT and CDR2 SNEGSKA (reference sequence). Losses at the gene ends were 0 bases for V and 4 bases for J; bases not matched to a gene: 5. CDR3 sequence reads: CSARDSREGYEQYF. In DNA form, the CDR3 reads TGCAGTGCTAGAGATTCACGGGAGGGATACGAGCAGTACTTC.

The V gene is TRBV7-8, the J gene TRBJ2-7; D unclear. The germline V gene has CDR1 SGHVS and CDR2 FQNEAQ. Trimming pared 3 bases from V and 0 bases from J, leaving 9 bases between. This CDR3 is 14 amino acids long. The CDR3 DNA follows: TGTGCCAGCAGCTTTCCATGGGCCTCCTACGAGCAGTACTTC. It is translated as CASSFPWASYEQYF.